This note documents a single T cell receptor beta chain sequence. There is no known antigen for this receptor. Per-base quality was not reported, and no clone a single base away is much larger than it. The sample originates from a study of OX40 agonist ivuxolimab in advanced cancers. Broadly, across the study: Ivuxolimab was an agonistic, fully human IgG2 monoclonal antibody directed against OX40 (CD134), a costimulatory receptor. The paper reports the monotherapy dose-escalation portion (N = 52 patients) of the phase I ivuxolimab trial. The purpose of peripheral TCRbeta sequencing was to test whether ivuxolimab changed TCR sequence diversity and led to clonal T-cell expansion. In the dose-escalation cohort, 65% to 90% of patients were male, and the mean age was roughly 60 years, with a range of about 23 to 85. Prior anti-PD-1, anti-PD-L1 or anti-CTLA-4 therapy was permitted, and checkpoint inhibitors had been received by roughly 40% of dose-escalation patients. Partial responses were achieved by three dose-escalation patients, of whom one had hepatocellular carcinoma and two had cutaneous melanoma. Intravenous ivuxolimab was administered to patients every 2 weeks at six dose levels: 0.01, 0.1, 0.3, 1.5, 3 and 10 mg/kg. Of the roughly 51 patients in dose escalation, about 20 had hepatocellular carcinoma, some 15 had melanoma, 9 had renal cell carcinoma and 9 had head and neck cancer.

The trial excluded patients who had a history of autoimmune disease or who were on systemic immunosuppression. Peripheral blood for TCR sequencing was collected from all dose cohorts at baseline, on cycle 4 day 1, and on cycle 7 day 1. Samples came from an open-label, multicenter, first-in-human phase I dose-escalation trial of ivuxolimab. Adults with locally advanced or metastatic melanoma, renal cell, hepatocellular, or head and neck squamous cell carcinoma were enrolled in the trial. Before TCR sequencing, CD4+ and CD8+ T cells were separately sorted from peripheral blood. The CDR3 runs 12 amino acids, cysteine and phenylalanine included. Here the CDR3 DNA is all that survives: 36 bases in frame from base 1. Trimming takes 9 bases from V and 3 bases from J, and the germline ends sit 9 bases apart. CDR1 and CDR2, per the germline V gene, are WSHSY and SAAADI. Genomic DNA was extracted from sorted cells for sequencing of the TCRbeta CDR3 region. TCRbeta CDR3 regions were sequenced using the immunoSEQ Assay. This immuneACCESS table, as held by TCRdb, lists in-frame sequences with V and J called but not all clones. Of the missing ones, under half trace to an unresolved V gene in checked studies; the others have no known cause. The sample table contains under 65,000 clones; only one count was recorded for 80% to 95% of them. The ten largest clones add up to around a sixth of the sample.

General conclusions and limits of the study: After ivuxolimab, CD8+ T cells had more expanded clones than CD4+ T cells on average. At doses of 0.1 to 3.0 mg/kg, clonal expansion of both CD4+ and CD8+ T cells in blood was seen between baseline and week 6. In the 0.1-3.0 mg/kg groups, partial responders had among the lowest normalized peripheral clonal expansion, particularly in CD8+ T cells. Low levels of normalized T-cell clonal expansion were also seen in some patients who did not respond. Antigen specificity was not determined for the clonally expanded peripheral T cells.

The chain joins TRBV10-2 to TRBJ1-3; TRBD1 is a weak D gene call, 6 bases matching. Material: CD4+ or CD8+ T cells sorted from blood, obtained in a trial of the OX40 agonist ivuxolimab. The clonotype was recovered from an adult with an advanced solid tumor such as melanoma, head and neck, liver or kidney cancer. The CDR3 corresponds to CASQGLGNTIYF. The nucleotide sequence is given as TGCGCCAGTCAGGGGCTTGGAAACACCATATATTTT.